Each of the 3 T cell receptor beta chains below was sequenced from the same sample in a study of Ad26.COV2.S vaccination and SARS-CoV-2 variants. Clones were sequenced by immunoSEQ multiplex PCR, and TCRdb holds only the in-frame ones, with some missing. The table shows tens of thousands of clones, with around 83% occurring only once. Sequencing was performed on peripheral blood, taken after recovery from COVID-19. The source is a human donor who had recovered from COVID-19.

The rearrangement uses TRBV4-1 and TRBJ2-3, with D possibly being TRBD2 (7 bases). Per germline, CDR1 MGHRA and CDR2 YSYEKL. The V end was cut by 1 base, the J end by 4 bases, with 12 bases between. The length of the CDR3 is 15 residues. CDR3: CASSQGRGGPDTQYF. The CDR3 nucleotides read TGCGCCAGCAGCCAAGGCCGCGGGGGCCCAGATACGCAGTATTTT.

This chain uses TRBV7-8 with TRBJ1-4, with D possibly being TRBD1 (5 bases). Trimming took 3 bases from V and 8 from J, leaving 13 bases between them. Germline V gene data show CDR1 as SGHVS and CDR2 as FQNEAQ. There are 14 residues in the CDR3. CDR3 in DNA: TGTGCCAGCAGCTTGCAGGGTTGGGGAGAAAAACTGTTTTTT. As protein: CASSLQGWGEKLFF.

The CDR3 bases are TGTGCCAGTAGTAGAGGGACAGGAGACAATCAGCCCCAGCATTTT. Translating it yields CASSRGTGDNQPQHF. The chain has TRBV19 and TRBJ1-5; TRBD1 aligns across 8 bases. There are 15 residues in the CDR3. Losses at the gene ends were 4 bases for V and 3 bases for J; bases not matched to a gene: 5. Germline loops: CDR1 LNHDA, CDR2 SQIVND (reference sequence).